This passage covers 9 T cell receptor beta chains from one sample sequenced in a study of blood T cells in healthy people across ages. The authors ran a second PCR of roughly 6 to 12 cycles using a sample-barcoded 5' primer and a J-beta primer mix. TCRdb reprocessed the 5' RACE reads via MiXCR and lists one record per CDR3 protein. The sample includes hundreds of thousands of distinct CDR3 sequences, 21% of them seen just once. The sample was blood. The receptors were gathered from a man aged 65 to 85 in good health.

Of note for this clonotype: One junction end disagrees with the germline gene, perhaps due to a read error. The rearrangement joins TRBV11-2 to TRBJ2-5; D uncertain. Germline CDR1 and CDR2: SGHAT and FQNNGV. The CDR3 is 13 amino acids. The CDR3, as DNA: TGTGCCAACAGCTTAGGGCACCAAGAGACCCAGTACTTC. This encodes CANSLGHQETQYF.

In this sample, this clonotype turned up a few times. The CDR3 region is CSASTGGTDTQYF. Written as DNA, the CDR3 is TGCAGTGCTTCCACGGGGGGCACAGATACGCAGTATTTT. The chain links TRBV20-1 to TRBJ2-3, with a weak D call TRBD2 (6 bases). CDR1 and CDR2 (germline): DFQATT, SNEGSKA (reference sequence). V lost 5 bases, J lost 1 base, and 10 bases lay in between. The length of the CDR3 is 13 residues.

This clonotype was seen only a few times. The chain has TRBV28 and TRBJ2-5; D is unresolved. With 4 bases removed from V and 2 bases from J, the gap between germline ends came to 8 bases. Germline V gives CDR1 MDHEN, CDR2 SYDVKM. The CDR3 runs 13 residues. Written as DNA, the CDR3 is TGTGCCAGCAGTTCTAGGTGGCAAGAGACCCAGTACTTC. This encodes CASSSRWQETQYF.

The chain links TRBV3-1 to TRBJ2-1; D is undetermined. V was cut by 0 bases and J by 3 bases, with 6 bases left in between. The length of the CDR3 is 14 residues. Germline loops: CDR1 LGHDT, CDR2 YNNKEL (reference sequence). The CDR3 DNA reads as TGTGCCAGCAGCCAAGAGGGATACTACAATGAGCAGTTCTTC. It codes for CASSQEGYYNEQFF.

This clonotype was recorded only once. The rearrangement joins TRBV20-1 to TRBJ2-5; 10 nucleotides align to TRBD2. The J call is doubtful: the DNA matches TRBJ2-7 better. The CDR3 contains 14 residues. Germline V gene lookup returns CDR1 DFQATT and CDR2 SNEGSKA (reference sequence). The CDR3 reads CSGMMSSGSYEQYF. The CDR3 coding sequence is TGCAGTGGTATGATGTCTAGCGGGAGTTACGAGCAGTACTTC.

The gene calls are TRBV4-2 and TRBJ2-2, with D perhaps TRBD1 (6 bases). Trimming pared 3 bases from V and 4 bases from J, leaving 18 bases between. The CDR3 is made up of 17 amino acids. Per the germline V gene, CDR1 is LGHNA and CDR2 is YNFKEQ. CDR3 nucleotides: TGTGCCAGCAGCCACAGGTTTGGCAGGGGTGGCACCGGGGAGCTGTTTTTT. This codes for CASSHRFGRGGTGELFF.

The CDR3 DNA reads as TGTGCCAGCAGCGGCCCTGACGGGGCTGAAGCTTTCTTT. It is translated as CASSGPDGAEAFF. This sequence joins TRBV7-9 and TRBJ1-1; no clear D gene. Germline values: CDR1 SEHNR, CDR2 FQNEAQ (reference sequence). CDR3 length equals 13 residues. With 5 bases removed from V and 6 bases from J, the gap between germline ends came to 13 bases.

The chain combines TRBV6-6 with TRBJ2-1; 8 positions match TRBD1. TRBJ2-5 explains the end of the DNA better; the J call may be wrong. Germline CDR1 and CDR2: MNHNY and SVGAGI (reference sequence). CDR3 length: 16 residues. The CDR3, as DNA: TGTGCCAGCAGTTACGCTGCCGGGACAGGCCAAGAGACCCAGTACTTC. Translated, it gives CASSYAAGTGQETQYF.

In this sample, this clonotype turned up many times. The J gene is TRBJ2-5, the V gene TRBV5-1; 11 bases fit TRBD2. The CDR3 is 18 amino acids. Germline V gene data show CDR1 as SGHRS and CDR2 as YFSETQ. The V segment lost 0 bases and the J segment 4 bases; nucleotides outside the gene matches: 11. CDR3 region: CASSLAPKTSGSGETQYF. The DNA for the CDR3 is TGCGCCAGCAGCTTGGCGCCCAAAACTAGCGGGAGCGGAGAGACCCAGTACTTC.